What follows describes a single T cell receptor beta chain. These data come from a study of blood T cell repertoires in COVID-19. Across the study: Acute and convalescent COVID-19 samples came from the United States, Italy and Spain. PBMCs, B-cell-depleted T cells, or T cells were the source of the cDNA or gDNA that made up the material.

Adults between roughly 18 and 90 years of age took part from more than 20 US areas. For recovered donors of Cohort 3, there were two negative PCRs, clearance, or symptom resolution. CDR3 length: 16 residues. Germline CDR1 reads ENHRY; CDR2 reads SYGVKD. With 3 bases clipped from V and 4 bases from J, the junction kept 7 bases outside the gene matches. Here immunoSEQ multiplex PCR was the method, and the copy in TCRdb shows in-frame clones only, minus some. The sample lists more than 300,000 clones; roughly 90% were seen once. The source of this sequence is a woman in her twenties or thirties who had recovered from COVID-19. The material sequenced was PBMCs or T cells enriched from blood (not recorded which). This rearrangement joins TRBV10-3 to TRBJ2-2; the match to TRBD2 covers 8 bases. The CDR3 DNA follows: TGTGCCATCAGTGAATCAAGCGGGAGTACCACCGGGGAGCTGTTTTTT. It translates to CAISESSGSTTGELFF.